Listed here are 15 T cell receptor beta chains from one sample, sequenced in a study of cytomegalovirus exposure and HLA in healthy donors. The PCR was carried out with 60 Vbeta primers and 13 Jbeta primers. Method: immunoSEQ multiplex PCR; TCRdb's copy keeps in-frame clones and lacks some. The profile shows about 150,000 clones, about 85% of them singletons. The sequenced material came from PBMCs. The origin of the receptors is a man younger than 40 in good health and CMV-seropositive.

The chain combines TRBV10-1 with TRBJ2-7; D unclear. Germline loops: CDR1 WNHNN, CDR2 SYGVQD (reference sequence). V was shortened by 2 bases and J by 4 bases, with 9 bases between the two germline ends. The CDR3 extends over 13 amino acids. The CDR3 nucleotides are TGCGCCAGCAGTGAGCCTGAGAGGTACGAGCAGTACTTC. It encodes CASSEPERYEQYF.

The rearrangement links TRBV6-5 to TRBJ1-1, with 9 bases fitting TRBD1. The CDR3 covers 13 residues. With 7 bases clipped from V and 4 bases from J, the junction kept 4 bases outside the gene matches. The germline V gene encodes CDR1 MNHEY and CDR2 SVGAGI. The DNA for the CDR3 is TGTGCCAGCACTGAACAGGGGGCCACTGAAGCTTTCTTT. It yields the protein CASTEQGATEAFF.

This chain connects TRBV4-2 to TRBJ2-3, with D unresolved. Germline V gives CDR1 LGHNA, CDR2 YNFKEQ. V was trimmed by 1 base and J by 1 base, leaving 12 bases between them. The length of the CDR3 is 16 residues. The CDR3 protein is CASSQGSIIRTDTQYF. CDR3 sequence (DNA): TGTGCCAGCAGCCAAGGAAGCATAATCCGCACAGATACGCAGTATTTT.

The rearrangement uses TRBV6-5 and TRBJ1-5, with 9 bases identical to TRBD1. CDR3 length: 15 amino acids. J lost 9 bases, V lost 6 bases, and 12 bases had no gene match. From germline, CDR1 is MNHEY and CDR2 SVGAGI. CDR3 bases: TGTGCCAGCAGCCGTACCGGGACAGGGTTTTGGCCCCAGCATTTT. It codes for CASSRTGTGFWPQHF.

The chain uses TRBV5-1 and TRBJ1-2; no clear D. Germline-derived CDR1 and CDR2 are SGHRS and YFSETQ. This CDR3 has 15 residues. Trimming took off 1 base at V and 2 bases at J, with 12 bases between the two ends. As DNA, the CDR3 is TGCGCCAGCAGCTTGAACAGTCTGACGAACTATGGCTACACCTTC. Protein product: CASSLNSLTNYGYTF.

The chain combines TRBV7-9 with TRBJ2-3, with 10 bases aligning to TRBD2. This CDR3 comprises 16 residues. V lost 5 bases and J lost 1; bases outside the gene matches: 6. Per germline, CDR1 SEHNR and CDR2 FQNEAQ (reference sequence). This CDR3 reads CASSPAGGPGTDTQYF. The CDR3 coding sequence is TGTGCCAGCAGCCCAGCGGGGGGGCCCGGCACAGATACGCAGTATTTT.

The genes are TRBV6-5 and TRBJ1-5; 12 bases fit TRBD1. V was pared by 4 bases and J by 7 bases, with 8 bases of the junction left unmatched. This CDR3 contains 16 residues. Germline V CDR1 and CDR2: MNHEY, SVGAGI. The CDR3 loop is CASSFSGTGGEQPQHF. In DNA, the CDR3 is TGTGCCAGCAGTTTCTCCGGGACAGGGGGCGAGCAGCCCCAGCATTTT.

This clone appeared a single time. This chain joins TRBV10-3 and TRBJ1-5, with D perhaps TRBD1 (5 bases). The CDR3 loop spans 11 amino acids. CDR1 is ENHRY, CDR2 SYGVKD, per germline. Trimming left V 11 bases short and J 5 bases short, with 10 bases between. This CDR3 is CAVGGDQPQHF. The CDR3, as DNA: TGTGCCGTGGGGGGTGATCAGCCCCAGCATTTT.

V gene TRBV29-1 combines with J gene TRBJ2-7, with 9 bases fitting TRBD1. The V segment lost 8 bases and the J segment 5 bases; nucleotides outside the gene matches: 7. CDR3 length: 12 residues. CDR1 SQVTM and CDR2 ANQGSEA come from the germline V gene. This CDR3 reads CSFLDRGHEQYF. The CDR3 nucleotides are TGCAGCTTCTTGGACAGGGGACACGAGCAGTACTTC.

The chain is built from TRBV19 and TRBJ1-5, with D uncertain. Deletions cut 2 bases from V and 5 bases from J, with 7 bases between. This CDR3 has 13 residues. Germline loops: CDR1 LNHDA, CDR2 SQIVND (reference sequence). DNA of the CDR3: TGTGCCAGTAGTATAATGCGCGATCAGCCCCAGCATTTT. The encoded protein is CASSIMRDQPQHF. The full variable domain, with the rest looked up from reference TRBV19 and TRBJ1-5, is DGGITQSPKYLFRKEGQNVTLSCEQNLNHDAMYWYRQDPGQGLRLIYYSQIVNDFQKGDIAEGYSVSREKKESFPLTVTSAQKNPTAFYLCASSIMRDQPQHFGDGTRLSIL.

This chain connects TRBV27 to TRBJ1-1; D possibly corresponds to TRBD1 (6 bases). Trimming took 4 bases from V and 0 from J, leaving 9 bases between them. The CDR3 covers 14 residues. The germline V gene has CDR1 MNHEY and CDR2 SMNVEV (reference sequence). CDR3: CASSWTAVNTEAFF. The CDR3 region has the DNA TGTGCCAGCAGTTGGACAGCGGTGAACACTGAAGCTTTCTTT.

The V gene is TRBV27, the J gene TRBJ1-1; maybe TRBD1 (6 bases). The germline V and J ends were trimmed by 4 bases and 1 base, with 13 bases remaining between them. Germline values: CDR1 MNHEY, CDR2 SMNVEV (reference sequence). The CDR3 contains 15 residues. The CDR3 loop reads CASSSADSANTEAFF. The CDR3 DNA is TGTGCCAGCAGTTCGGCGGACAGTGCGAACACTGAAGCTTTCTTT.

This chain links TRBV7-9 with TRBJ2-7, with TRBD2 matching 9 bases. Germline CDR1 reads SEHNR; CDR2 reads FQNEAQ (reference sequence). Trimming at V came to 6 bases and at J to 4 bases, leaving 10 bases not matched to a gene. This CDR3 is built from 15 residues. DNA for the CDR3: TGTGCCAGCAGGCCGATAGCGGGAGCACCTTACGAGCAGTACTTC. Residues: CASRPIAGAPYEQYF.

The J gene is TRBJ1-5, the V gene TRBV4-1, with D possibly matching TRBD1 (5 bases). V lost 0 bases to trimming and J lost 5 bases, with 17 bases between them. The CDR3 is 17 residues long. Germline V gives CDR1 MGHRA, CDR2 YSYEKL. Here the CDR3 reads CASSQDRFGGRYQPQHF. As DNA, the CDR3 is TGCGCCAGCAGCCAAGATAGGTTCGGGGGAAGGTATCAGCCCCAGCATTTT.

The gene calls are TRBV6-5 and TRBJ2-7; 9 bases align to TRBD1. This CDR3 is built from 16 residues. Per germline, CDR1 MNHEY and CDR2 SVGAGI. Trimming removed 4 bases from V and 1 base from J; junction bases left unmatched: 8. CDR3 in DNA: TGTGCCAGCAGTTTGACAGGGGGAAACTATTCCTACGAGCAGTACTTC. Amino acids: CASSLTGGNYSYEQYF.